One sample yielded the 20 T cell receptor beta chains listed below, sequenced in a study of blood T cell repertoires in COVID-19. Measured with immunoSEQ multiplex PCR; TCRdb has only the in-frame clones, and not every one. Here the sample spans under 450,000 clones, 89% being singletons. Sequencing used peripheral blood. All receptors derive from a middle-aged woman with COVID-19, enrolled during active disease.

Only one count was recorded for this clone. The chain employs TRBV30 and TRBJ2-4; D call uncertain. The germline V gene encodes CDR1 GTSNPN and CDR2 SVGIG (reference sequence). The length of the CDR3 is 16 residues. V lost 2 bases and J 5 bases, leaving 19 bases between the germline ends. The CDR3 spells CAWSPPFSHRENIQYF. The CDR3 DNA reads as TGTGCCTGGAGTCCACCCTTTTCCCACCGGGAAAACATTCAGTACTTC.

V and J are TRBV4-3 and TRBJ1-2; 7 nucleotides align to TRBD1. The CDR3 runs to 14 residues. Trimming cost V 1 base and J 5 bases; bases outside gene matches: 4. CDR1 LGHNA and CDR2 YSLEER come from the germline V gene. CDR3: CASSQGQGWYGYTF. The CDR3, as DNA: TGCGCCAGCAGCCAAGGACAGGGTTGGTATGGCTACACCTTC.

This clone was picked up one time. CDR3: CASSEVFYGSQYF. CDR3 DNA: TGTGCCAGCAGTGAGGTCTTTTACGGGTCCCAGTACTTC. The chain carries TRBV25-1 and TRBJ2-7; no definite D call. Per germline, CDR1 MGHDK and CDR2 SYGVNS. This CDR3 contains 13 residues. Trimming cost V 3 bases and J 10 bases, with 16 bases left between them.

The chain has TRBV19 and TRBJ1-2; 7 bases fit TRBD1. Germline V gene lookup returns CDR1 LNHDA and CDR2 SQIVND (reference sequence). This CDR3 contains 12 residues. V shed 8 bases, J shed 10 bases, and the junction held 10 bases outside the gene matches. DNA of the CDR3: TGTGCCAGTCGTGACAGGGTGTACGTCTACACCTTC. Its translation is CASRDRVYVYTF. The whole variable domain, filled in from reference TRBV19 and TRBJ1-2, reads DGGITQSPKYLFRKEGQNVTLSCEQNLNHDAMYWYRQDPGQGLRLIYYSQIVNDFQKGDIAEGYSVSREKKESFPLTVTSAQKNPTAFYLCASRDRVYVYTFGSGTRLTVV.

V usage is TRBV28 and J usage is TRBJ2-3; the D gene is possibly TRBD2 (7 bases). The V end lost 3 bases, the J end lost 4 bases, and 23 bases lay between the germline ends. The CDR3 is made up of 18 amino acids. Germline lookup yields CDR1 MDHEN and CDR2 SYDVKM. CDR3 in amino acids: CASSLGPHETGGPDTQYF. DNA of the CDR3: TGTGCCAGCAGTTTGGGCCCGCACGAGACGGGGGGCCCAGATACGCAGTATTTT.

The chain couples TRBV27 to TRBJ2-3; TRBD2 aligns across 10 bases. Losses at the gene ends were 5 bases for V and 1 base for J; bases not matched to a gene: 6. The length of the CDR3 is 16 residues. Germline V gene lookup returns CDR1 MNHEY and CDR2 SMNVEV (reference sequence). The CDR3 region has the DNA TGTGCCAGCAGTACCCCCGGGACTAGCGGCACAGATACGCAGTATTTT. Translation gives CASSTPGTSGTDTQYF.

V is TRBV27 and J is TRBJ2-1, with TRBD2 matching 7 bases. This CDR3 spans 13 amino acids. Germline V gene data show CDR1 as MNHEY and CDR2 as SMNVEV (reference sequence). The trim removed 4 bases at V and 6 bases at J, leaving 3 bases unmatched. The CDR3 bases are TGTGCCAGCAGTTCGGGACTACTCAATGAGCAGTTCTTC. It specifies CASSSGLLNEQFF.

The chain combines TRBV7-9 with TRBJ1-1; TRBD1 agrees at 7 bases. The V gene end was trimmed by 6 bases and the J gene end by 0 bases; junction bases not matched to a gene: 13. CDR1 SEHNR and CDR2 FQNEAQ come from the germline V gene (reference sequence). The CDR3 extends over 17 amino acids. CDR3 nucleotide sequence: TGTGCCAGCAGTTCAGACAGGGACGATTTACTGAACACTGAAGCTTTCTTT. Translated, it gives CASSSDRDDLLNTEAFF. Full variable domain (rest looked up from reference TRBV7-9 and TRBJ1-1): DTGVSQNPRHKITKRGQNVTFRCDPISEHNRLYWYRQTLGQGPEFLTYFQNEAQLEKSRLLSDRFSAERPKGSFSTLEIQRTEQGDSAMYLCASSSDRDDLLNTEAFFGQGTRLTVV.

The chain is built from TRBV2 and TRBJ2-5; D is unresolved. Germline lookup yields CDR1 SNHLY and CDR2 FYNNEI. The V end lost 7 bases, the J end lost 2 bases, and 8 bases lay between the germline ends. This CDR3 comprises 12 residues. CDR3: CASMTLQETQYF. The CDR3 DNA is TGTGCCAGCATGACACTGCAAGAGACCCAGTACTTC. The whole variable domain, filled in from reference TRBV2 and TRBJ2-5, reads EPEVTQTPSHQVTQMGQEVILRCVPISNHLYFYWYRQILGQKVEFLVSFYNNEISEKSEIFDDQFSVERPDGSNFTLKIRSTKLEDSAMYFCASMTLQETQYFGPGTRLLVL.

J is TRBJ1-2 and V is TRBV6-6; a weak D match, TRBD1 (5 bases). Germline lookup yields CDR1 MNHNY and CDR2 SVGAGI (reference sequence). V dropped 6 bases and J dropped 7 bases, with 15 bases sitting between them. The CDR3 covers 13 residues. This CDR3 reads CASSERGSGGYTF. CDR3 coding DNA: TGTGCCAGCAGCGAACGGGGGTCGGGTGGCTACACCTTC.

The chain employs TRBV15 and TRBJ1-1; weak D call: TRBD1 (6 bases). V was pared by 0 bases and J by 1 base, with 15 bases between. This CDR3 has 17 residues. The V gene's germline CDR1 is LNHNV and CDR2 YYDKDF (reference sequence). The CDR3 DNA sequence: TGTGCCACCAGCAGAGATTACAGGGCGGGGGAGAACACTGAAGCTTTCTTT. It translates to CATSRDYRAGENTEAFF.

V usage is TRBV28 and J usage is TRBJ1-6, with 9 bases lining up with TRBD1. After removal of 2 bases from V and 9 bases from J, the junction contained 17 bases not matched to a gene. CDR1 is MDHEN and CDR2 is SYDVKM in the germline V gene. The CDR3 is made up of 19 amino acids. CDR3 sequence reads: CASSLPPGTGQGRGSPLHF. CDR3 in DNA: TGTGCCAGCAGTTTACCTCCAGGGACAGGGCAAGGACGAGGTTCACCCCTCCACTTT. Complete variable domain (other parts from reference TRBV28 and TRBJ1-6): DVKVTQSSRYLVKRTGEKVFLECVQDMDHENMFWYRQDPGLGLRLIYFSYDVKMKEKGDIPEGYSVSREKKERFSLILESASTNQTSMYLCASSLPPGTGQGRGSPLHFGNGTRLTVT.

The chain's CDR3 is CASSYTATNEKLFF. The CDR3 DNA is TGTGCCAGCAGCTATACGGCAACTAATGAAAAACTGTTTTTT. The rearrangement joins TRBV7-9 to TRBJ1-4; D unresolved. Trimming removed 4 bases from V and 0 bases from J, with 6 bases in between. This CDR3 has 14 residues. CDR1 and CDR2 (germline): SEHNR, FQNEAQ (reference sequence).

This clone was seen more than once but under ten times. The chain recombines TRBV6-2 or TRBV6-3 with TRBJ2-2, with 9 bases that match TRBD2. The CDR3 length is 15 residues. CDR1 and CDR2 from the germline V gene are MNHEY and SVGEGT. Germline trimming cut 4 bases from V and 6 bases from J; bases unmatched to any gene: 6. Written as DNA, the CDR3 is TGTGCCAGCAGTTCCCTAGCGGGACGGGCCGGGGAGCTGTTTTTT. Protein: CASSSLAGRAGELFF.

This clone appeared a few times. V is TRBV19 and J is TRBJ2-7; D ambiguous. V was pared by 7 bases and J by 0 bases, with 19 bases between. This CDR3 is 16 amino acids long. Germline lookup yields CDR1 LNHDA and CDR2 SQIVND (reference sequence). CDR3 in amino acids: CASTPTPTAASYEQYF. As DNA, the CDR3 is TGTGCCAGTACCCCCACCCCCACCGCGGCCTCCTACGAGCAGTACTTC. Together with reference TRBV19 and TRBJ2-7, the CDR3 gives the full variable domain: DGGITQSPKYLFRKEGQNVTLSCEQNLNHDAMYWYRQDPGQGLRLIYYSQIVNDFQKGDIAEGYSVSREKKESFPLTVTSAQKNPTAFYLCASTPTPTAASYEQYFGPGTRLTVT.

V is TRBV29-1 and J is TRBJ2-7; D not certain. Trimming pared 4 bases from V and 4 bases from J, leaving 29 bases between. CDR1 is SQVTM and CDR2 is ANQGSEA in the germline V gene. The CDR3 contains 18 residues. The CDR3 coding sequence is TGCAGCGTTGGAAAACCGGGTCCTTGGCCCACCTTATCGTACGAGCAGTACTTC. It is translated as CSVGKPGPWPTLSYEQYF.

The chain combines TRBV5-1 with TRBJ2-3; 7 bases align to TRBD2. Germline assignment: CDR1 SGHRS and CDR2 YFSETQ. The CDR3 length is 15 residues. The J segment lost 5 bases and the V segment lost 0 bases, leaving 6 bases of the junction unmatched. The CDR3 nucleotides are TGCGCCAGCAGCTTGGATCCGGGGGGTGGAGATACGCAGTATTTT. It translates to CASSLDPGGGDTQYF.

The chain recombines TRBV27 with TRBJ1-2, with D perhaps matching TRBD1 (6 bases). Germline-derived CDR1 and CDR2 are MNHEY and SMNVEV (reference sequence). There are 13 residues in the CDR3. V was clipped by 5 bases and J by 6 bases, with 13 bases between them. The chain's CDR3 is CASSPTGTHGYTF. The CDR3 DNA reads as TGTGCCAGCAGTCCGACAGGTACCCATGGCTACACCTTC.

V is TRBV7-9 and J is TRBJ1-2, with a tentative D call TRBD1 (6 bases). The CDR3 length is 15 residues. CDR1 and CDR2 (germline): SEHNR, FQNEAQ (reference sequence). Trimming took off 3 bases at V and 8 bases at J, with 19 bases between the two ends. The CDR3 here is CASSFQDSPPLGYTF. Here the CDR3 DNA reads TGTGCCAGCAGCTTTCAGGACAGTCCTCCTCTAGGCTACACCTTC.

Only one count was recorded for this clone. The rearrangement links TRBV29-1 to TRBJ1-5, with 7 bases that match TRBD1. The CDR3 contains 13 residues. The germline V gene encodes CDR1 SQVTM and CDR2 ANQGSEA. V was clipped by 6 bases and J by 4 bases; unmatched bases: 6. The CDR3 here is CSVAGTENQPQHF. The CDR3 DNA sequence: TGCAGCGTAGCCGGGACAGAGAATCAGCCCCAGCATTTT.